This entry features one T cell receptor (beta chain) sequence. Repertoires were generated with immunoSEQ multiplex PCR, while TCRdb's copy carries only in-frame clones and drops some. In the table there are a few hundred thousand clones, 87% of which are singletons. The CDR3 loop spans 13 amino acids. Germline V gene sequence: CDR1 LNHDA, CDR2 SQIVND (reference sequence). The V segment lost 4 bases and the J segment 4 bases; nucleotides outside the gene matches: 1. The data originate from a study of blood T cell repertoires in COVID-19. Study-level background: Donors in the United States, Italy and Spain gave samples during acute or convalescent COVID-19. Sources were T cells, B-cell-depleted T cells, or PBMCs; the material itself was cDNA or gDNA.

The rearrangement joins TRBV19 to TRBJ1-1, with 9 bases identical to TRBD1. The TCR comes from a woman between 25 and 40 years old who had recovered from COVID-19. Sequenced sample: PBMCs or T cells enriched from blood (not recorded which). Here the CDR3 DNA reads TGTGCCAGTAGTAAGACAGGGGGCACTGAAGCTTTCTTT. Encoded protein: CASSKTGGTEAFF.